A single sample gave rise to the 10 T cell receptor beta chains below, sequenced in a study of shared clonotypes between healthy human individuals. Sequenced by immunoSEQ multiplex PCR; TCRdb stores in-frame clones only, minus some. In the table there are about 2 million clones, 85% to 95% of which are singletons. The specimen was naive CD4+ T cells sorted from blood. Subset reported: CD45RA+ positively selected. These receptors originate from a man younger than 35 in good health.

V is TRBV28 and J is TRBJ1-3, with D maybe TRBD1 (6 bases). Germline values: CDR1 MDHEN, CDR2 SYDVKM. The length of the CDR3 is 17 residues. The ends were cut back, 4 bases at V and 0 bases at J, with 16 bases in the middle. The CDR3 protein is CASSSGTRLHSGNTIYF. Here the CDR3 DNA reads TGTGCCAGCAGTTCCGGGACACGCTTACACTCTGGAAACACCATATATTTT.

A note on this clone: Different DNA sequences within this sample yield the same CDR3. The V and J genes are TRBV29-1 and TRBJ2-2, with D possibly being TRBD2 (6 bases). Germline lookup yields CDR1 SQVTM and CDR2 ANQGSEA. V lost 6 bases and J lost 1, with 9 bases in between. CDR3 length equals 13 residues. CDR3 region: CSVRGGNTGELFF. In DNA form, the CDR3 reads TGCAGCGTGCGGGGCGGGAACACCGGGGAGCTGTTTTTT.

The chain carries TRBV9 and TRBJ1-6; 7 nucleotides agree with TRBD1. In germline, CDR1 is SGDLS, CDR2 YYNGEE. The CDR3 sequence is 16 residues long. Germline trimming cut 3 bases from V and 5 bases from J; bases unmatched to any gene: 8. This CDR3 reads CASSAETGRNNSPLHF. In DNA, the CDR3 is TGTGCCAGCAGCGCAGAGACAGGGAGGAATAATTCACCCCTCCACTTT.

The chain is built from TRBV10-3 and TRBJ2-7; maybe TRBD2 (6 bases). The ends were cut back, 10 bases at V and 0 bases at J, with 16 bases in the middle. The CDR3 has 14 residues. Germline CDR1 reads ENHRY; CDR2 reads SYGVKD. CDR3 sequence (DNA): TGTGCCACTGGGCGGGACCCAGACTCCTACGAGCAGTACTTC. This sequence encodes CATGRDPDSYEQYF.

CDR3 sequence reads: CASSEASRGGGEKLFF. The CDR3 DNA sequence: TGTGCCAGCAGTGAAGCGTCTAGAGGAGGGGGTGAAAAACTGTTTTTT. The chain links TRBV2 to TRBJ1-4, with D possibly matching TRBD1 (6 bases). V dropped 0 bases and J dropped 7 bases, with 15 bases sitting between them. This CDR3 spans 16 amino acids. Germline CDR1 is SNHLY and CDR2 is FYNNEI. The full variable domain, completed using reference TRBV2 and TRBJ1-4, is EPEVTQTPSHQVTQMGQEVILRCVPISNHLYFYWYRQILGQKVEFLVSFYNNEISEKSEIFDDQFSVERPDGSNFTLKIRSTKLEDSAMYFCASSEASRGGGEKLFFGSGTQLSVL.

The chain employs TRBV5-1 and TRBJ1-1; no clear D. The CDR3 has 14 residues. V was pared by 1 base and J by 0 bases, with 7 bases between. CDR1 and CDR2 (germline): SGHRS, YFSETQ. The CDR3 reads CASSLLSVNTEAFF. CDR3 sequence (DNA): TGCGCCAGCAGCTTGCTTTCAGTGAACACTGAAGCTTTCTTT.

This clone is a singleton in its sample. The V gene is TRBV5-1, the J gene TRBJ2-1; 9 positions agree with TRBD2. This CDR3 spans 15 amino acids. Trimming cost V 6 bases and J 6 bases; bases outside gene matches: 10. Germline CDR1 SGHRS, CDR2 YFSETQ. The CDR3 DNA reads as TGCGCCAGCAAGAGCGGGGGGCGCTGGGTCAATGAGCAGTTCTTC. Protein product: CASKSGGRWVNEQFF. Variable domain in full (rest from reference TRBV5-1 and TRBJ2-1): KAGVTQTPRYLIKTRGQQVTLSCSPISGHRSVSWYQQTPGQGLQFLFEYFSETQRNKGNFPGRFSGRQFSNSRSEMNVSTLELGDSALYLCASKSGGRWVNEQFFGPGTRLTVL.

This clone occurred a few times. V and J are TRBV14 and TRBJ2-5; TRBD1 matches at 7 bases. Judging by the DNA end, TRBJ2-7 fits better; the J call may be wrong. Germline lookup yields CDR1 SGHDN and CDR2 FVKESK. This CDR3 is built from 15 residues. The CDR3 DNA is TGTGCCAGCAGCCGGACAGGCCTTCTCAAGTACGAGCAGTACTTC. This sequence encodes CASSRTGLLKYEQYF.

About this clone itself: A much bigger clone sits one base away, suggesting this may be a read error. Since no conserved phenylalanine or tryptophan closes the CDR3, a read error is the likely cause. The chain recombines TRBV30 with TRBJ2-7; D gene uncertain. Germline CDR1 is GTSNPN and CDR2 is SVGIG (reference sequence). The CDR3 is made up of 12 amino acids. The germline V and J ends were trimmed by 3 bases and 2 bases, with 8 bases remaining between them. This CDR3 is CAWSIRAYEQYL. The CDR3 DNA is TGTGCCTGGAGCATACGAGCCTACGAGCAGTACCTC.

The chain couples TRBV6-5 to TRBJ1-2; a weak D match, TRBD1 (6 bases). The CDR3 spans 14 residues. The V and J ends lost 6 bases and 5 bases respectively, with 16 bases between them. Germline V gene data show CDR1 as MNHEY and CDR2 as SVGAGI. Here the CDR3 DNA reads TGTGCCAGCAGATCGTTAGGGGGGACTTATGGCTACACCTTC. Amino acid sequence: CASRSLGGTYGYTF.